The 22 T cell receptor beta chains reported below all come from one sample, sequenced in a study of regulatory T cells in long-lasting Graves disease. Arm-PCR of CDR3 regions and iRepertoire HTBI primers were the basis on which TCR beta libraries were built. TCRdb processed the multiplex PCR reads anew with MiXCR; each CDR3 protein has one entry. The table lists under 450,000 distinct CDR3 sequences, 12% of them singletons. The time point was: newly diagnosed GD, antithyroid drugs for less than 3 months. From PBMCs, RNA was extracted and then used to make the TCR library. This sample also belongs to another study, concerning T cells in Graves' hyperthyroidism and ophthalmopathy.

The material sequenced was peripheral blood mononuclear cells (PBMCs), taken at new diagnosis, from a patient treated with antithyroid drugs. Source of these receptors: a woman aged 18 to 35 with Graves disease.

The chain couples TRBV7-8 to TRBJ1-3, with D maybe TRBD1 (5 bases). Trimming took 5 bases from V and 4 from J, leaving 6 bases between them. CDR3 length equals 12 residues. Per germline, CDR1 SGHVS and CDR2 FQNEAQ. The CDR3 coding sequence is TGTGCCAGCAGCCGGGGGGGAAACACCATATATTTT. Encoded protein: CASSRGGNTIYF.

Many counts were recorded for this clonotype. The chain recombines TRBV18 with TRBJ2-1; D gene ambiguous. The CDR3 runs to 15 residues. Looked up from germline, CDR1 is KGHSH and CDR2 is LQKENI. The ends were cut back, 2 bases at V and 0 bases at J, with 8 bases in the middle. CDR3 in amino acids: CASSPAKVSYNEQFF. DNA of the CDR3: TGTGCCAGCTCACCAGCAAAAGTCTCCTACAATGAGCAGTTCTTC. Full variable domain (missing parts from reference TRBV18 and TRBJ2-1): NAGVMQNPRHLVRRRGQEARLRCSPMKGHSHVYWYRQLPEEGLKFMVYLQKENIIDESGMPKERFSAEFPKEGPSILRIQQVVRGDSAAYFCASSPAKVSYNEQFFGPGTRLTVL.

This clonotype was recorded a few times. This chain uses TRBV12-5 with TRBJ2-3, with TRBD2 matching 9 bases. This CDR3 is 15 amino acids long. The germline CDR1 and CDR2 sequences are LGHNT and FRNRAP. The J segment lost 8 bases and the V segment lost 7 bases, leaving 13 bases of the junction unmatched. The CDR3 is CASDAGASGVTTQYF. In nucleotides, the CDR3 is TGTGCTAGTGACGCAGGGGCTAGCGGGGTGACTACGCAGTATTTT.

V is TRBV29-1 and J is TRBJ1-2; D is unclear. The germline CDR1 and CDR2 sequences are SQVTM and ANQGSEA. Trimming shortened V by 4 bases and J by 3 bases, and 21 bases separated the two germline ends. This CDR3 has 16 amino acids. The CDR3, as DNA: TGCAGCGTTGCCTCAGTTTCGCCTACACTCCACTATGGCTACACCTTC. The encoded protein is CSVASVSPTLHYGYTF. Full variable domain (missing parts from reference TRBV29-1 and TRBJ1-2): SAVISQKPSRDICQRGTSLTIQCQVDSQVTMMFWYRQQPGQSLTLIATANQGSEATYESGFVIDKFPISRPNLTFSTLTVSNMSPEDSSIYLCSVASVSPTLHYGYTFGSGTRLTVV.

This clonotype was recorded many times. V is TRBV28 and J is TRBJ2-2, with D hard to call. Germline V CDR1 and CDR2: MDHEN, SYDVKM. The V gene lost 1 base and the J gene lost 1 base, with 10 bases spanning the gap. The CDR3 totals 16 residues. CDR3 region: CASSLFPRLNTGELFF. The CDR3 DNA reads TGTGCCAGCAGTTTATTTCCCCGGCTGAACACCGGGGAGCTGTTTTTT.

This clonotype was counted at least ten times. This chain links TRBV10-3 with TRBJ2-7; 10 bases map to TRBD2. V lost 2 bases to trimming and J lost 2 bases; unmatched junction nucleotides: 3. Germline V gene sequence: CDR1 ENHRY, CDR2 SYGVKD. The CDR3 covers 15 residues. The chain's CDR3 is CAISEGLAATYEQYF. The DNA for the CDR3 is TGTGCCATCAGTGAGGGACTAGCGGCAACCTACGAGCAGTACTTC.

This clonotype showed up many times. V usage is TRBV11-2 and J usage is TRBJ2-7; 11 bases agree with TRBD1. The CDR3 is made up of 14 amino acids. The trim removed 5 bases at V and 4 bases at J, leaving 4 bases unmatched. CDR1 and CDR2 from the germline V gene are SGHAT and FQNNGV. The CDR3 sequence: CASSHGTGGYEQYF. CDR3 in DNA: TGTGCCAGCAGCCACGGGACAGGGGGTTACGAGCAGTACTTC.

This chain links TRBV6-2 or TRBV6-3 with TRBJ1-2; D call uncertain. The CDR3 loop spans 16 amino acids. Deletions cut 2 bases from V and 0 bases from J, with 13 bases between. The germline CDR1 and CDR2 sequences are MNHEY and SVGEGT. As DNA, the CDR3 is TGTGCCAGCAGTTACACAGCCAAGAATTCTAACTATGGCTACACCTTC. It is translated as CASSYTAKNSNYGYTF.

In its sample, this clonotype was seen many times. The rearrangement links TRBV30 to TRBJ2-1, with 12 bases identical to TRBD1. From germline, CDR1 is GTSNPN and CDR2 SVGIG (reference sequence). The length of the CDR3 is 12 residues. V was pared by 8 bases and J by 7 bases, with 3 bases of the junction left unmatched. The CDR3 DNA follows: TGTGCCGGGACAGGGGGCTCGAATGAGCAGTTCTTC. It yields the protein CAGTGGSNEQFF.

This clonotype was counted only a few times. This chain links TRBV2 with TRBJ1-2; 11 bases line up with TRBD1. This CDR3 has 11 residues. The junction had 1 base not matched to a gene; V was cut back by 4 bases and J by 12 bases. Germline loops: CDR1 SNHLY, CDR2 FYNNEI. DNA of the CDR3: TGTGCCAGCAGTGGGACAGGGGGCGACACCTTC. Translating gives CASSGTGGDTF.

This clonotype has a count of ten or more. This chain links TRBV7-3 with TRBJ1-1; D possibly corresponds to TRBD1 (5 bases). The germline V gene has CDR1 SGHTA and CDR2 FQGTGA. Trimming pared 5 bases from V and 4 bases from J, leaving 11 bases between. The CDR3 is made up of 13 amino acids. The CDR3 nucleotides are TGTGCCAGCAGCCCCCTAAGGGGCACTGAAGCTTTCTTT. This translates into CASSPLRGTEAFF. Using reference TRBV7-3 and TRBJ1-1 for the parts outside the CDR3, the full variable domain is GAGVSQTPSNKVTEKGKYVELRCDPISGHTALYWYRQSLGQGPEFLIYFQGTGAADDSGLPNDRFFAVRPEGSVSTLKIQRTERGDSAVYLCASSPLRGTEAFFGQGTRLTVV.

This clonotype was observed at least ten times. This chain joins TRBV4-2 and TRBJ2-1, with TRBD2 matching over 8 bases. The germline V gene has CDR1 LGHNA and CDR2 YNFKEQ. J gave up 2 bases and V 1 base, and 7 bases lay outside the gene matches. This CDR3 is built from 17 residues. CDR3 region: CASSQAPPGLAYNEQFF. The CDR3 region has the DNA TGTGCCAGCAGCCAAGCCCCACCGGGACTAGCCTACAATGAGCAGTTCTTC.

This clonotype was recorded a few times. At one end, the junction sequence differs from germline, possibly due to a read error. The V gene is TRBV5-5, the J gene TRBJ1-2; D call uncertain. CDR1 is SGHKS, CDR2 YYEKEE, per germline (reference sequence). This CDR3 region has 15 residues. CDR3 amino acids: CANSPRWGSVMGYTF. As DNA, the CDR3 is TGTGCCAACAGCCCGCGATGGGGATCCGTGATGGGCTACACCTTC.

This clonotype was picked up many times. CDR3 amino acids: CASSARVLSNQPQHF. The CDR3 DNA sequence: TGTGCCAGCAGTGCTCGGGTCTTAAGCAATCAGCCCCAGCATTTT. The genes are TRBV2 and TRBJ1-5; D unclear. Germline-derived CDR1 and CDR2 are SNHLY and FYNNEI. CDR3 length equals 15 residues. Trimming stripped 4 bases from V and 1 base from J, with 11 bases between.

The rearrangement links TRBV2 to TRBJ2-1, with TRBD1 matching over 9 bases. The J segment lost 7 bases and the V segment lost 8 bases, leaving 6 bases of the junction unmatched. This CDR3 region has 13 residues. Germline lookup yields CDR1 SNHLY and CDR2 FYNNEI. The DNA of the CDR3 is TGTGCCAGCGTGAGGGACAGGGATAATGAGCAGTTCTTC. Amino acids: CASVRDRDNEQFF.

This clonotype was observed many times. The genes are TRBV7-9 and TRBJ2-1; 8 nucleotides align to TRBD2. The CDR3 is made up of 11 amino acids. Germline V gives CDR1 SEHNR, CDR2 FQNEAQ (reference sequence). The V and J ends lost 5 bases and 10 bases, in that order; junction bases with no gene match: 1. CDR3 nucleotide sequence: TGTGCCAGCAGCCGCGGGAGGGAGCAGTTCTTC. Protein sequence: CASSRGREQFF.

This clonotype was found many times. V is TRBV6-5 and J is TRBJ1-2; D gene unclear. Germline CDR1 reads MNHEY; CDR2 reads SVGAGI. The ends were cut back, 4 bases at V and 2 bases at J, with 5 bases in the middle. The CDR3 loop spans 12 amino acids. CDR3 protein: CASSSGNYGYTF. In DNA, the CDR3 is TGTGCCAGCAGTTCAGGCAACTATGGCTACACCTTC.

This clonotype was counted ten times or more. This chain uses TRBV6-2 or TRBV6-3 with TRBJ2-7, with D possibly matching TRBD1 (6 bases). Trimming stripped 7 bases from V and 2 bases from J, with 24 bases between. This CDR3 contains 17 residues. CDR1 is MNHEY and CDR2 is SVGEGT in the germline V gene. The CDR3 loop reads CASTRSFGQMNTYEQYV. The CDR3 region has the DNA TGTGCCAGCACCCGGAGTTTCGGACAGATGAATACCTACGAGCAGTACGTC.

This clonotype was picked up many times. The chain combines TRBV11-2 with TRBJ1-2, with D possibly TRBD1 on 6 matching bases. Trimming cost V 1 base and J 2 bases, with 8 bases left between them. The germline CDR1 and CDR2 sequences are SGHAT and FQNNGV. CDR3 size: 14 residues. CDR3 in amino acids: CASSLVQGNYGYTF. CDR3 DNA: TGTGCCAGCAGCTTAGTACAGGGCAACTATGGCTACACCTTC.

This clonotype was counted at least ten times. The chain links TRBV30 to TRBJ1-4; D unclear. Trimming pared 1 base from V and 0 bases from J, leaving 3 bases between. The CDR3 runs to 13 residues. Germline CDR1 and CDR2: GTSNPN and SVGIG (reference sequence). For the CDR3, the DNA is TGTGCCTGGAGTGGAACAACTAATGAAAAACTGTTTTTT. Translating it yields CAWSGTTNEKLFF.

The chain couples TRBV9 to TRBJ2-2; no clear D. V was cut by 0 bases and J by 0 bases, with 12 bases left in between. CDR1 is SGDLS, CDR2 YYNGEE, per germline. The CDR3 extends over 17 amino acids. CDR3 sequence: CASSVGFIAANTGELFF. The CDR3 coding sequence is TGTGCCAGCAGCGTAGGATTCATTGCGGCGAACACCGGGGAGCTGTTTTTT.

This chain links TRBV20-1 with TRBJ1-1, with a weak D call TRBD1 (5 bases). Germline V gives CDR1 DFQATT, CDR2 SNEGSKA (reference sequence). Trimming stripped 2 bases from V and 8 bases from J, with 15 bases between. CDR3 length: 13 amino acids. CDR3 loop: CSARSRGLREAFF. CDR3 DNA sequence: TGCAGTGCTAGATCCCGGGGCCTCAGGGAAGCTTTCTTT.